One sample yielded the 21 T cell receptor beta chains listed below, sequenced in a study of blood T cell repertoires in COVID-19. The method was immunoSEQ multiplex PCR; TCRdb's version includes in-frame clones alone and lacks a portion of them. The sample yields 150,000 to 200,000 clones, roughly nine tenths seen once. Sample: peripheral blood. The source of these receptors is a man younger than 35 with acute or convalescent COVID-19.

The chain carries TRBV30 and TRBJ1-6; a weak D match, TRBD1 (6 bases). The CDR3 is made up of 14 amino acids. Germline lookup yields CDR1 GTSNPN and CDR2 SVGIG (reference sequence). With 0 bases removed from V and 7 bases from J, the gap between germline ends came to 10 bases. Here the CDR3 reads CAWSVTGQNSPLHF. The DNA of the CDR3 is TGTGCCTGGAGTGTAACAGGGCAGAATTCACCCCTCCACTTT.

The chain recombines TRBV5-5 with TRBJ2-3; D is uncertain. In germline, CDR1 is SGHKS, CDR2 YYEKEE (reference sequence). The CDR3 has 15 residues. The V and J ends lost 2 bases and 1 base respectively, with 11 bases between them. The CDR3 DNA follows: TGTGCCAGCAGCTTTCGCAGTATCGGCACAGATACGCAGTATTTT. Protein product: CASSFRSIGTDTQYF.

This chain joins TRBV7-8 and TRBJ1-5; D is perhaps TRBD1 (5 bases). Trimming took 4 bases from V and 4 from J, leaving 17 bases between them. CDR3 size: 16 residues. Germline V lookup: CDR1 SGHVS, CDR2 FQNEAQ. The CDR3 sequence is CASSSEAETANQPQHF. The CDR3 DNA is TGTGCCAGCAGCTCAGAAGCCGAGACAGCTAATCAGCCCCAGCATTTT. The variable domain in full, with the rest retrieved from reference TRBV7-8 and TRBJ1-5, is GAGVSQSPRYKVAKRGQDVALRCDPISGHVSLFWYQQALGQGPEFLTYFQNEAQLDKSGLPSDRFFAERPEGSVSTLKIQRTQQEDSAVYLCASSSEAETANQPQHFGDGTRLSIL.

This chain uses TRBV24-1 with TRBJ2-2, with a weak D call TRBD1 (6 bases). The CDR3 has 16 amino acids. From germline, CDR1 is KGHDR and CDR2 SFDVKD. The V end lost 4 bases, the J end lost 2 bases, and 13 bases lay between the germline ends. This CDR3 reads CATSEGHPINTGELFF. In nucleotides, the CDR3 is TGTGCCACCAGTGAGGGACATCCGATAAACACCGGGGAGCTGTTTTTT.

This clone was observed a few times. CDR3 protein: CASSQAGQYYGYTF. The CDR3, as DNA: TGTGCCAGCAGCCAGGCGGGACAGTACTATGGCTACACCTTC. This chain links TRBV3-1 (or the pseudogene TRBV3-2) with TRBJ1-2; 7 bases agree with TRBD1. Per the germline V gene, CDR1 is LGHDT and CDR2 is YNNKEL (reference sequence). The junction had 4 bases not matched to a gene; V was cut back by 3 bases and J by 3 bases. The CDR3 contains 14 residues.

The genes are TRBV5-8 and TRBJ1-6; 10 bases agree with TRBD1. Per the germline V gene, CDR1 is SGHTS and CDR2 is YDEGEE. This CDR3 is 20 amino acids long. V gave up 2 bases and J gave up 7 bases; unmatched junction bases: 18. The CDR3 DNA reads TGTGCCAGCAGCTTTCTGACAGGGGGCTCGTTTGCACCAGAGAATTCACCCCTCCACTTT. This codes for CASSFLTGGSFAPENSPLHF.

This clone has a single count. This chain connects TRBV7-9 to TRBJ1-2, with D possibly matching TRBD1 (6 bases). The CDR3 covers 15 residues. Trimming cost V 1 base and J 2 bases, with 11 bases left between them. Looked up from germline, CDR1 is SEHNR and CDR2 is FQNEAQ (reference sequence). CDR3 in DNA: TGTGCCAGCAGCTTAGTTGCAGGGGCCAACTATGGCTACACCTTC. Its protein is CASSLVAGANYGYTF.

V and J are TRBV14 and TRBJ1-2, with 10 bases identical to TRBD1. J was trimmed by 0 bases and V by 1 base; bases with no gene match: 11. There are 19 residues in the CDR3. CDR1 and CDR2 from the germline V gene are SGHDN and FVKESK. CDR3 nucleotides: TGTGCCAGCAGCCAAGGTGTGACAGGGGGCTTGGCTGCTAACTATGGCTACACCTTC. Its translation: CASSQGVTGGLAANYGYTF.

Concerning this clone itself: A read error may produce the germline difference seen at one junction end. V is TRBV3-1 (or the pseudogene TRBV3-2) and J is TRBJ2-1; 9 bases match TRBD1. This CDR3 is built from 13 residues. Germline lookup yields CDR1 LGHDT and CDR2 YNNKEL (reference sequence). CDR3 in amino acids: CASRQANTGGQFF. Written as DNA, the CDR3 is TGTGCCAGCAGGCAAGCGAATACAGGGGGCCAGTTCTTC.

This chain connects TRBV7-3 to TRBJ2-1; perhaps TRBD2 as D (5 bases). V was shortened by 2 bases and J by 8 bases, with 7 bases between the two germline ends. Germline V lookup: CDR1 SGHTA, CDR2 FQGTGA. The CDR3 contains 12 residues. The CDR3 protein is CASSLYGDEQFF. Written as DNA, the CDR3 is TGTGCCAGCAGCTTATACGGGGATGAGCAGTTCTTC.

On this clone itself: Additional DNA sequences in this sample encode the identical CDR3. The CDR3 nucleotides read TGTGCCAGTAGTATCCGGGGAGGCAATCAGCCCCAGCATTTT. Amino acids: CASSIRGGNQPQHF. The V gene is TRBV19, the J gene TRBJ1-5; D unclear. The V gene's germline CDR1 is LNHDA and CDR2 SQIVND (reference sequence). The CDR3 loop spans 14 amino acids. V lost 3 bases to trimming and J lost 2 bases, with 8 bases between them.

This chain joins TRBV11-3 and TRBJ1-3, with 8 bases lining up with TRBD1. Germline V CDR1 and CDR2: SGHNT, YENEEA. With V trimmed by 0 bases and J by 3 bases, 10 bases remained unmatched. The CDR3 runs 18 residues. The CDR3 loop is CASSLDLGTGGDGNTIYF. CDR3 bases: TGTGCCAGCAGCTTAGATCTAGGCACAGGGGGGGATGGAAACACCATATATTTT.

V usage is TRBV12-3 or TRBV12-4 and J usage is TRBJ2-4, with D possibly TRBD1 on 6 matching bases. V was cut by 5 bases and J by 4 bases, with 9 bases left in between. The CDR3 has 13 amino acids. This chain's CDR3 is CASSITGKNIQYF. In nucleotides, the CDR3 is TGTGCCAGCAGTATAACAGGGAAAAACATTCAGTACTTC.

This rearrangement joins TRBV7-8 to TRBJ2-3, with 9 bases identical to TRBD1. The germline V gene has CDR1 SGHVS and CDR2 FQNEAQ. The length of the CDR3 is 18 residues. Germline trimming cut 0 bases from V and 2 bases from J; bases unmatched to any gene: 9. CDR3 nucleotide sequence: TGTGCCAGCAGCTTAGCCTCCGGGACAGGGTTTGCCACAGATACGCAGTATTTT. Translated: CASSLASGTGFATDTQYF.

DNA for the CDR3: TGTGCCAGCAGCCTCCTAGCGGGAGACTACGAGCAGTACTTC. This gives the protein CASSLLAGDYEQYF. V usage is TRBV7-9 and J usage is TRBJ2-7; TRBD2 matches 10 bases. Germline CDR1 is SEHNR and CDR2 is FQNEAQ (reference sequence). This CDR3 comprises 14 residues. Losses at the gene ends were 5 bases for V and 3 bases for J; bases not matched to a gene: 4.

The V and J genes are TRBV11-1 and TRBJ2-2; a possible D gene is TRBD2 (6 bases). Germline CDR1 is SGHAT and CDR2 is FQDESV (reference sequence). CDR3 size: 16 residues. V gave up 5 bases and J gave up 5 bases, with 18 bases separating them. The chain's CDR3 is CASSLMGGTVTGELFF. CDR3 DNA sequence: TGTGCCAGCAGCCTCATGGGGGGAACGGTAACCGGGGAGCTGTTTTTT.

The gene calls are TRBV5-1 and TRBJ2-1; 8 nucleotides align to TRBD2. Looked up from germline, CDR1 is SGHRS and CDR2 is YFSETQ. The V and J ends lost 4 bases and 2 bases, in that order; junction bases with no gene match: 8. The CDR3 is 16 amino acids. The CDR3: CASSPGLAGTYNEQFF. The CDR3 DNA follows: TGCGCCAGCAGCCCGGGGCTAGCGGGCACCTACAATGAGCAGTTCTTC.

The rearrangement uses TRBV7-8 and TRBJ2-1, with 7 bases identical to TRBD1. This CDR3 comprises 17 residues. Trimming at V came to 1 base and at J to 2 bases, leaving 8 bases not matched to a gene. Looked up from germline, CDR1 is SGHVS and CDR2 is FQNEAQ. The CDR3 DNA follows: TGTGCCAGCAGCTTAGTACTTGGACAGGCGACCTACAATGAGCAGTTCTTC. Its protein is CASSLVLGQATYNEQFF.

Only a few counts were recorded for this clone. The chain joins TRBV6-5 to TRBJ1-6; D might be TRBD1 (5 bases). Trimming took off 6 bases at V and 8 bases at J, with 14 bases between the two ends. The CDR3 spans 14 residues. Germline assignment: CDR1 MNHEY and CDR2 SVGAGI. The CDR3 reads CASSPAGDYSPLHF. CDR3 nucleotide sequence: TGTGCCAGCAGCCCCGCGGGGGATTATTCACCCCTCCACTTT.

The chain employs TRBV6-5 and TRBJ1-2; D might be TRBD1 (5 bases). The CDR3 contains 15 residues. V lost 6 bases and J 7 bases, leaving 21 bases between the germline ends. Germline V gene data show CDR1 as MNHEY and CDR2 as SVGAGI. The CDR3 sequence: CASRPPGLRLGGYTF. The CDR3 DNA reads as TGTGCCAGCAGGCCCCCGGGACTCAGGTTGGGTGGCTACACCTTC.

The CDR3 nucleotides are TGTGCCAGCAGTCCACAGGGGGTGGCTGGGGCCAACGTCCTGACTTTC. Residues: CASSPQGVAGANVLTF. The chain links TRBV6-2 or TRBV6-3 to TRBJ2-6; 8 bases agree with TRBD1. Trimming took 5 bases from V and 2 from J; bases not matched to a gene: 5. Germline V gene sequence: CDR1 MNHEY, CDR2 SVGEGT. This CDR3 region has 16 residues.